The 21 T cell receptor beta chains given below trace back to one sample, sequenced in a study of OX40 agonist ivuxolimab in advanced cancers. Produced via immunoSEQ multiplex PCR; TCRdb's table is partial and in-frame only. The sample has around 18,000 clones, around 86% seen once. Sequenced here: CD4+ or CD8+ T cells sorted from blood, sampled in a trial of the OX40 agonist ivuxolimab. The receptors here all came from an adult with an advanced solid tumor such as melanoma, head and neck, liver or kidney cancer.

The chain has TRBV4-3 and TRBJ2-3, with D possibly being TRBD2 (6 bases). Trimming left V 0 bases short and J 6 bases short, with 19 bases between. Germline V gene lookup returns CDR1 LGHNA and CDR2 YSLEER. CDR3 length equals 17 residues. This CDR3 reads CASSQEVGAGPADTQYF. The CDR3 DNA follows: TGCGCCAGCAGCCAAGAGGTCGGGGCGGGACCGGCCGATACGCAGTATTTT.

The V call is TRBV30, the J call TRBJ1-2; a weak D match, TRBD1 (5 bases). Germline V gives CDR1 GTSNPN, CDR2 SVGIG (reference sequence). The CDR3 totals 13 residues. V gave up 3 bases and J gave up 7 bases, with 15 bases separating them. The CDR3 reads CAWRMGGLLGYTF. The CDR3 nucleotides read TGTGCCTGGAGAATGGGGGGACTCCTTGGCTACACCTTC.

This chain connects TRBV9 to TRBJ1-2; D remains ambiguous. The CDR3 totals 16 residues. The V gene's germline CDR1 is SGDLS and CDR2 YYNGEE. Trimming pared 4 bases from V and 0 bases from J, leaving 16 bases between. CDR3 in amino acids: CASSTEAKLANYGYTF. In nucleotides, the CDR3 is TGTGCCAGCAGCACAGAGGCCAAGTTAGCTAACTATGGCTACACCTTC.

The rearrangement joins TRBV9 to TRBJ2-1, with 10 bases lining up with TRBD2. Trimming cost V 3 bases and J 7 bases; bases outside gene matches: 7. Germline V gene lookup returns CDR1 SGDLS and CDR2 YYNGEE. CDR3 length equals 15 residues. The CDR3 DNA reads as TGTGCCAGCAGCGACAGCGGGAGGGCGGGGAATGAGCAGTTCTTC. It is translated as CASSDSGRAGNEQFF.

The chain uses TRBV19 and TRBJ2-2; D unresolved. This CDR3 is built from 17 residues. Trimming pared 0 bases from V and 2 bases from J, leaving 13 bases between. Per the germline V gene, CDR1 is LNHDA and CDR2 is SQIVND (reference sequence). CDR3 in DNA: TGTGCCAGTAGTATAGATCATGGACGGGTAAACACCGGGGAGCTGTTTTTT. Protein product: CASSIDHGRVNTGELFF.

The chain combines TRBV9 with TRBJ2-2; possible D gene TRBD1, 5 bases. Germline CDR1 SGDLS, CDR2 YYNGEE. V shed 1 base and J shed 1 base, with 5 bases lying between them. The CDR3 is 14 amino acids. The CDR3 coding sequence is TGTGCCAGCAGCGTACAGGGGAACACCGGGGAGCTGTTTTTT. Its translation: CASSVQGNTGELFF.

The rearrangement links TRBV19 to TRBJ1-5, with a weak D call TRBD1 (6 bases). V dropped 5 bases and J dropped 2 bases, with 10 bases sitting between them. The CDR3 loop spans 14 amino acids. Germline assignment: CDR1 LNHDA and CDR2 SQIVND (reference sequence). The CDR3 bases are TGTGCCAGTAGTCTCAGGGGTGGCAATCAGCCCCAGCATTTT. This codes for CASSLRGGNQPQHF. Full variable domain (rest looked up from reference TRBV19 and TRBJ1-5): DGGITQSPKYLFRKEGQNVTLSCEQNLNHDAMYWYRQDPGQGLRLIYYSQIVNDFQKGDIAEGYSVSREKKESFPLTVTSAQKNPTAFYLCASSLRGGNQPQHFGDGTRLSIL.

The chain has TRBV6-5 and TRBJ2-2, with unresolved D. Trimming took off 2 bases at V and 6 bases at J, with 7 bases between the two ends. There are 13 residues in the CDR3. CDR1 and CDR2 from the germline V gene are MNHEY and SVGAGI. The chain's CDR3 is CASSYGVPGELFF. For the CDR3, the DNA is TGTGCCAGCAGTTACGGGGTCCCCGGGGAGCTGTTTTTT.

This chain links TRBV2 with TRBJ2-6; TRBD1 might be the D (7 bases). The CDR3 extends over 17 amino acids. The ends were cut back, 8 bases at V and 0 bases at J, with 17 bases in the middle. The germline CDR1 and CDR2 sequences are SNHLY and FYNNEI. CDR3 protein: CASQQGGSPSGANVLTF. As DNA, the CDR3 is TGTGCCAGCCAGCAGGGGGGTTCTCCCTCTGGGGCCAACGTCCTGACTTTC.

The V gene is TRBV9, the J gene TRBJ2-7; the D call may be TRBD1 or TRBD2 (5 bases each). V lost 4 bases to trimming and J lost 3 bases, with 14 bases between them. The CDR3 spans 14 residues. CDR1 is SGDLS, CDR2 YYNGEE, per germline. The CDR3 DNA follows: TGTGCCAGCAGCCCTCCCAGGGACGACTACGAGCAGTACTTC. Translation gives CASSPPRDDYEQYF.

This clone was detected only a few times. This chain connects TRBV6-6 to TRBJ2-7, with TRBD2 matching 7 bases. V trimming: 7 bases; J trimming: 6 bases; junction bases outside the gene matches: 6. The CDR3 has 12 amino acids. The germline CDR1 and CDR2 sequences are MNHNY and SVGAGI (reference sequence). This chain's CDR3 is CASNTPGGEQYF. CDR3 coding DNA: TGTGCCAGCAACACCCCGGGAGGCGAGCAGTACTTC.

CDR3 residues: CASRDRDNYGYTF. CDR3 sequence (DNA): TGTGCCAGCCGCGACAGGGATAACTATGGCTACACCTTC. V and J are TRBV28 and TRBJ1-2; 7 positions agree with TRBD1. V lost 8 bases to trimming and J lost 1 base; unmatched junction nucleotides: 4. The CDR3 spans 13 residues. In germline, CDR1 is MDHEN, CDR2 SYDVKM.

In this sample, this clone turned up once. The rearrangement uses TRBV20-1 and TRBJ2-5; D may correspond to TRBD1 or TRBD2 (6 bases each). Trimming removed 6 bases at V and 7 bases at J, with 9 bases between. Germline loops: CDR1 DFQATT, CDR2 SNEGSKA (reference sequence). This CDR3 has 10 amino acids. CDR3 DNA: TGCAGTGCCGAGGGGGGGACCCAGTACTTC. Protein: CSAEGGTQYF.

V gene TRBV30 combines with J gene TRBJ2-5; the D gene could be TRBD1 or TRBD2 (7 bases each). Germline V gene lookup returns CDR1 GTSNPN and CDR2 SVGIG (reference sequence). The CDR3 covers 14 residues. Trimming took off 1 base at V and 5 bases at J, with 14 bases between the two ends. The CDR3 loop is CAWSGPGGGETQYF. The CDR3 DNA follows: TGTGCCTGGAGTGGCCCAGGGGGAGGGGAGACCCAGTACTTC. The complete variable domain, with remaining parts taken from reference TRBV30 and TRBJ2-5, reads SQTIHQWPATLVQPVGSPLSLECTVEGTSNPNLYWYRQAAGRGLQLLFYSVGIGQISSEVPQNLSASRPQDRQFILSSKKLLLSDSGFYLCAWSGPGGGETQYFGPGTRLLVL.

The V gene is TRBV5-1, the J gene TRBJ1-1, with a weak D call TRBD1 (6 bases). Trimming removed 4 bases from V and 1 base from J, with 11 bases in between. The CDR3 has 14 amino acids. Germline CDR1 reads SGHRS; CDR2 reads YFSETQ. The CDR3 spells CASSRTEGNTEAFF. As DNA, the CDR3 is TGCGCCAGCAGCCGGACAGAGGGGAACACTGAAGCTTTCTTT.

Only one count was recorded for this clone. The chain is built from TRBV27 and TRBJ2-5; D call uncertain. Germline V gene sequence: CDR1 MNHEY, CDR2 SMNVEV (reference sequence). V gave up 7 bases and J gave up 1 base, with 13 bases separating them. The CDR3 length is 14 residues. The CDR3 loop reads CASNPSRAQETQYF. CDR3 DNA sequence: TGTGCCAGCAATCCCTCCCGGGCCCAAGAGACCCAGTACTTC.

The chain recombines TRBV4-1 with TRBJ2-3; perhaps TRBD1 as D (6 bases). Looked up from germline, CDR1 is MGHRA and CDR2 is YSYEKL. The CDR3 sequence is 12 residues long. V lost 4 bases, J lost 6 bases, and 8 bases lay in between. The CDR3 spells CASSPGQDTQYF. DNA of the CDR3: TGCGCCAGCAGCCCTGGACAGGATACGCAGTATTTT.

This sequence joins TRBV19 and TRBJ2-1; 14 bases map to TRBD2. The CDR3 runs 16 residues. The J segment lost 5 bases and the V segment lost 4 bases, leaving 4 bases of the junction unmatched. The germline V gene encodes CDR1 LNHDA and CDR2 SQIVND (reference sequence). In DNA, the CDR3 is TGTGCCAGTAGTACCTGGACTAGCGGGAGGAACAATGAGCAGTTCTTC. It encodes CASSTWTSGRNNEQFF.

CDR3 region: CALNPTGLRGYTF. CDR3 nucleotides: TGTGCCTTAAACCCCACCGGCCTTCGAGGCTACACCTTC. This chain links TRBV30 with TRBJ1-2; D is unclear. This CDR3 region has 13 residues. V was trimmed by 7 bases and J by 8 bases, leaving 20 bases between them. Germline CDR1 and CDR2: GTSNPN and SVGIG (reference sequence).

V is TRBV25-1 and J is TRBJ2-7; D ambiguous. Looked up from germline, CDR1 is MGHDK and CDR2 is SYGVNS. The CDR3 is 12 amino acids. Trimming removed 3 bases at V and 2 bases at J, with 5 bases between. The CDR3 sequence is CASSEGTYEQYF. The CDR3 DNA follows: TGTGCCAGCAGTGAGGGGACCTACGAGCAGTACTTC.

This sequence joins TRBV30 and TRBJ2-7; 11 bases line up with TRBD2. Losses at the gene ends were 1 base for V and 4 bases for J; bases not matched to a gene: 0. The germline gives CDR1 GTSNPN, CDR2 SVGIG (reference sequence). The CDR3 consists of 13 residues. Here the CDR3 reads CAWSGLAGYEQYF. The CDR3 region has the DNA TGTGCCTGGAGTGGACTAGCGGGATACGAGCAGTACTTC.